This T cell receptor beta chain originates from a study of post-analysis software for immune sequencing data. Germline lookup yields CDR1 MDHEN and CDR2 SYDVKM. The CDR3 loop spans 14 amino acids. V lost 5 bases, J lost 3 bases, and 13 bases lay in between. Whole-study results and caveats: Controls showed significantly higher normalized Chao1 diversity than did multiple sclerosis patients. With TRBV5-6, TRBV5-1 and TRBV20-1 included, a handful of TRBV segments were more frequent in patients than in controls.

Details on this clonotype: The antigen remains undetermined.

TCR beta cDNA libraries had unique molecular identifiers. Using its own MiXCR run on the PCR reads, TCRdb lists one record per CDR3 protein. The table has some 260,000 distinct CDR3 sequences, approximately 34% seen once. This clonotype originated in a girl aged 5 to 17 with multiple sclerosis. The specimen was blood. V and J are TRBV28 and TRBJ1-1, with unresolved D. CDR3 loop: CASSQSHGDTEAFF. The CDR3 DNA sequence: TGTGCCAGCAGTCAAAGCCACGGCGACACTGAAGCTTTCTTT.